Below are 5 T cell receptor beta chains sequenced from a single sample in a study of blood T cell repertoires in COVID-19. Clones were read by immunoSEQ multiplex PCR, and TCRdb kept only the in-frame ones, dropping some. Among about 260,000 clones listed, about 87% were seen once. The sequenced sample consisted of peripheral blood. The receptors here all came from a woman between 50 and 59 years old with acute or convalescent COVID-19.

The chain uses TRBV6-5 and TRBJ1-1, with TRBD1 identical over 10 bases. The V and J ends lost 7 bases and 5 bases, in that order; junction bases with no gene match: 4. The CDR3 extends over 13 amino acids. Germline assignment: CDR1 MNHEY and CDR2 SVGAGI. The DNA of the CDR3 is TGTGCCAGCAACCAGGGACAGGGGACTGAAGCTTTCTTT. It encodes CASNQGQGTEAFF.

In its sample, this clone was seen once. The rearrangement uses TRBV7-3 and TRBJ1-2, with D possibly TRBD1 on 6 matching bases. With 2 bases removed from V and 10 bases from J, the gap between germline ends came to 14 bases. The V gene's germline CDR1 is SGHTA and CDR2 FQGTGA. CDR3 length equals 13 residues. Here the CDR3 reads CASSLLPGVDYTF. The CDR3, as DNA: TGTGCCAGCAGCTTATTGCCAGGGGTCGACTACACCTTC.

This chain connects TRBV6-5 to TRBJ1-4; the match to TRBD1 covers 7 bases. Germline trimming cut 7 bases from V and 7 bases from J; bases unmatched to any gene: 9. The length of the CDR3 is 14 residues. Germline-derived CDR1 and CDR2 are MNHEY and SVGAGI. This CDR3 reads CASIEGAMAEKLFF. DNA for the CDR3: TGTGCCAGCATCGAGGGGGCGATGGCTGAAAAACTGTTTTTT.

This chain joins TRBV20-1 and TRBJ2-5; 9 nucleotides agree with TRBD1. This CDR3 contains 14 residues. J lost 4 bases, V lost 3 bases, and 6 bases had no gene match. Germline V gene sequence: CDR1 DFQATT, CDR2 SNEGSKA (reference sequence). The DNA of the CDR3 is TGCAGTGCTAGTGACTACAGGGGGCGAGAGACCCAGTACTTC. Its protein is CSASDYRGRETQYF.

V is TRBV3-1 (or the pseudogene TRBV3-2) and J is TRBJ2-7; possibly TRBD1 for D (6 bases). CDR1 and CDR2 from the germline V gene are LGHDT and YNNKEL (reference sequence). Trimming removed 1 base at V and 2 bases at J, with 24 bases between. The length of the CDR3 is 19 residues. The CDR3 sequence is CASSQGRTPPQTGTYEQYF. Here the CDR3 DNA reads TGTGCCAGCAGCCAAGGTCGCACACCTCCACAGACAGGTACCTACGAGCAGTACTTC.